The sample holds one count of the clone carrying this T cell receptor beta chain. The data belong to a study of OX40 agonist ivuxolimab in advanced cancers. Looking at the study overall: Patients with hepatocellular carcinoma, melanoma, renal cell or head and neck cancer made up the dose-escalation patients. Of mixed ages from 23 to 79 and averaging roughly 66 years, the group was around 78% male.

The protocol was immunoSEQ multiplex PCR, while the TCRdb copy is restricted to in-frame clones and leaves out a portion. The sample includes roughly 100,000 clones, 90% of them seen just once. The V and J ends lost 3 bases and 5 bases respectively, with 11 bases between them. Per germline, CDR1 LNHDA and CDR2 SQIVND (reference sequence). The CDR3 spans 15 residues. The sequencing used CD4+ or CD8+ T cells sorted from blood, collected in a trial of the OX40 agonist ivuxolimab. This TCR was recovered from an adult with an advanced solid tumor such as melanoma, head and neck, liver or kidney cancer. The chain recombines TRBV19 with TRBJ1-6; D may be TRBD1 (6 bases). The DNA for the CDR3 is TGTGCCAGTAGTATTTCGGGGGGCGATAATTCACCCCTCCACTTT. Residues: CASSISGGDNSPLHF.